This T cell receptor (beta chain) appears in the sequencing data of a study of blood T cells in healthy people across ages. The sample providers were healthy Caucasian people from Russia, aged roughly 6 to 95. Study results and caveats: There was no known CMV status for donors, so expanded clonotype changes were possibly confounded.

A J-beta primer mix and a sample-barcoded 5' primer were used in a second PCR of about 6 to 12 cycles. TCRdb itself ran the 5' RACE reads through MiXCR, one entry per CDR3 protein. The data hold about 1.8 million distinct CDR3 sequences, with 49% observed a single time. The CDR3 length is 13 residues. Germline trimming cut 10 bases from V and 3 bases from J; bases unmatched to any gene: 8. Per the germline V gene, CDR1 is SNHLY and CDR2 is FYNNEI. On this clonotype itself: Its antigen is as yet unknown.

The rearrangement links TRBV2 to TRBJ2-7; 8 positions match TRBD1. The sequenced material came from blood. The clonotype originates from a woman in her forties in good health. As DNA, the CDR3 is TGTGCCACCAACAGGGGGATATACTACGAGCAGTACTTC. It translates to CATNRGIYYEQYF.